This is a list of T cell receptor beta chains from one sample in a study of OX40 agonist ivuxolimab in advanced cancers. The data were produced by immunoSEQ multiplex PCR, yet TCRdb's version contains in-frame clones alone and is incomplete. This sample has more than 70,000 clones; 92% occur once, and the top ten carry 2.5% to 3%. The specimen comprised CD4+ or CD8+ T cells sorted from blood, sampled in a trial of the OX40 agonist ivuxolimab. These receptors came from an adult with an advanced solid tumor such as melanoma, head and neck, liver or kidney cancer. The CDR3 runs from the conserved cysteine through the conserved F or W. A D gene is named only where the DNA matches it firmly. Some rows have no size entry. The others give once, few or many, or a class for an expanded clone.

>-|TRBV2|TRBJ1-1|-
CASNRVGYSEAFF
TGTGCCAGTAACAGGGTCGGATACTCTGAAGCTTTCTTT
>-|TRBV5-1|TRBJ1-1|-
CASSLGRLGPNTEAFF
TGCGCCAGCAGCTTGGGACGGCTCGGCCCGAACACTGAAGCTTTCTTT
>-|TRBV9|TRBJ2-1|-
CASDDLSSYNEQFF
TGTGCCAGCGACGACCTCAGCTCCTACAATGAGCAGTTCTTC
>-|TRBV2|TRBJ2-5|TRBD2
CASRLGTSGDLRQETQYF
TGTGCCAGCAGACTTGGGACTAGCGGGGACTTACGTCAAGAGACCCAGTACTTC
>few|TRBV2|TRBJ1-1|-
CASRQGRNEAFF
TGTGCCAGCAGACAGGGTAGGAATGAAGCTTTCTTT
>-|TRBV19|TRBJ1-1|-
CASEKRGAAEAFF
TGTGCCAGTGAGAAGAGGGGGGCGGCTGAAGCTTTCTTT
>-|TRBV28|TRBJ2-1|TRBD2
CASSKARLAAYNEQFF
TGTGCCAGCAGCAAAGCCAGACTAGCGGCATACAATGAGCAGTTCTTC
>-|TRBV6-5|TRBJ2-7|-
CASISAQGRHEQYF
TGTGCCAGCATTTCGGCCCAGGGGCGGCACGAGCAGTACTTC
>once|TRBV30|TRBJ1-2|-
CAWSTAGGNGGYTF
TGTGCCTGGAGTACCGCCGGGGGGAATGGTGGCTACACCTTC
>-|TRBV27|TRBJ2-2|TRBD1
CASRKLRDRGIGELFF
TGTGCCAGCAGGAAGCTGAGGGACAGGGGAATTGGGGAGCTGTTTTTT